What follows are 26 T cell receptor beta chains derived from one specimen sequenced in a study of blood T cell repertoires in COVID-19. TCRdb's table, derived via immunoSEQ multiplex PCR, lists solely in-frame clones and lacks some. The sample has 90,000 to 120,000 clones, about 85% seen once. The sequencing input was peripheral blood. These TCRs come from a woman aged 70-85 years with acute or convalescent COVID-19.

The chain joins TRBV5-8 to TRBJ1-5; 7 bases match TRBD1. CDR1 is SGHTS, CDR2 YDEGEE, per germline. The V and J ends lost 0 bases and 7 bases, in that order; junction bases with no gene match: 4. The CDR3 length is 14 residues. The CDR3 sequence: CASSLGTGGQPQHF. For the CDR3, the DNA is TGTGCCAGCAGCTTGGGGACAGGCGGACAGCCCCAGCATTTT.

The chain employs TRBV29-1 and TRBJ2-2, with 9 bases matching TRBD1. This CDR3 has 17 residues. The junction had 13 bases not matched to a gene; V was cut back by 4 bases and J by 4 bases. Germline V gene data show CDR1 as SQVTM and CDR2 as ANQGSEA. The CDR3 bases are TGCAGCGTTGTGGGAACGGGACAGGGTTCGGTCACCGGGGAGCTGTTTTTT. Its translation is CSVVGTGQGSVTGELFF.

The J gene is TRBJ2-3, the V gene TRBV5-8; TRBD2 might be the D (7 bases). The CDR3 has 15 amino acids. Per germline, CDR1 SGHTS and CDR2 YDEGEE. V was clipped by 1 base and J by 3 bases, with 12 bases between them. The CDR3 nucleotides read TGTGCCAGCAGCTTGACGGGGGGCCCGACAGATACGCAGTATTTT. Its protein is CASSLTGGPTDTQYF.

The J gene is TRBJ2-3, the V gene TRBV11-3; 8 nucleotides align to TRBD2. The germline V gene encodes CDR1 SGHNT and CDR2 YENEEA. The CDR3 runs 16 residues. After removal of 1 base from V and 2 bases from J, the junction contained 5 bases not matched to a gene. The CDR3 sequence is CASSLVVAGNTDTQYF. CDR3 DNA: TGTGCCAGCAGCTTAGTTGTAGCGGGGAACACAGATACGCAGTATTTT.

The genes are TRBV7-9 and TRBJ1-2, with D perhaps TRBD1 (6 bases). Germline V gene lookup returns CDR1 SEHNR and CDR2 FQNEAQ (reference sequence). The CDR3 is made up of 13 amino acids. Trimming pared 4 bases from V and 2 bases from J, leaving 8 bases between. The CDR3 DNA reads TGTGCCAGCAGCTCCACAGGGAACTATGGCTACACCTTC. Translated: CASSSTGNYGYTF. Combining the CDR3 with reference TRBV7-9 and TRBJ1-2 gives the whole variable domain DTGVSQNPRHKITKRGQNVTFRCDPISEHNRLYWYRQTLGQGPEFLTYFQNEAQLEKSRLLSDRFSAERPKGSFSTLEIQRTEQGDSAMYLCASSSTGNYGYTFGSGTRLTVV.

The chain has TRBV19 and TRBJ2-1; 11 bases match TRBD2. The ends lost 6 bases at V and 4 bases at J; junction bases unmatched: 5. CDR1 is LNHDA and CDR2 is SQIVND in the germline V gene (reference sequence). CDR3 length: 15 amino acids. As DNA, the CDR3 is TGTGCCAGTAGAAAGGGACTAGCGGATTACAATGAGCAGTTCTTC. Encoded protein: CASRKGLADYNEQFF.

The chain joins TRBV18 to TRBJ1-1; D gene uncertain. Germline V CDR1 and CDR2: KGHSH, LQKENI. V lost 2 bases to trimming and J lost 10 bases, with 20 bases between them. The CDR3 has 15 amino acids. CDR3 loop: CASSPSSIDRLGAFF. CDR3 coding DNA: TGTGCCAGCTCACCATCTTCCATCGACCGACTGGGAGCTTTCTTT.

The chain couples TRBV2 to TRBJ1-1; 9 bases fit TRBD1. In germline, CDR1 is SNHLY, CDR2 FYNNEI. This CDR3 is built from 16 residues. Unmatched junction bases numbered 13, after V lost 6 bases and J lost 5 bases. CDR3 in amino acids: CASRDVEWTGVTEAFF. CDR3 in DNA: TGTGCCAGCAGGGACGTTGAGTGGACAGGGGTGACTGAAGCTTTCTTT.

This chain connects TRBV19 to TRBJ1-5, with D tentatively TRBD1 (5 bases). The V end lost 7 bases, the J end lost 0 bases, and 13 bases lay between the germline ends. CDR1 is LNHDA and CDR2 is SQIVND in the germline V gene (reference sequence). This CDR3 is 15 amino acids long. CDR3 DNA sequence: TGTGCCAGTACGATAGGACATTATAGCAATCAGCCCCAGCATTTT. Its protein is CASTIGHYSNQPQHF.

This rearrangement joins TRBV3-1 (or the pseudogene TRBV3-2) to TRBJ1-6; TRBD1 might be the D (5 bases). In germline, CDR1 is LGHDT, CDR2 YNNKEL (reference sequence). The CDR3 extends over 16 amino acids. V lost 2 bases, J lost 6 bases, and 14 bases lay in between. This CDR3 reads CASSQRLGLTNSPLHF. In nucleotides, the CDR3 is TGTGCCAGCAGCCAAAGACTGGGACTGACTAATTCACCCCTCCACTTT.

This clone is a singleton in its sample. CDR3 nucleotides: TGCGCCAGCAGCTTTAGACTAGCGGAAAATCGGTTAGAGACCCAGTACTTC. Its protein is CASSFRLAENRLETQYF. The rearrangement joins TRBV5-1 to TRBJ2-5; the match to TRBD2 covers 9 bases. The germline gives CDR1 SGHRS, CDR2 YFSETQ. J gave up 4 bases and V 2 bases, and 12 bases lay outside the gene matches. This CDR3 is built from 17 residues.

This chain joins TRBV19 and TRBJ1-2; TRBD1 aligns across 10 bases. The CDR3 totals 18 residues. Germline values: CDR1 LNHDA, CDR2 SQIVND (reference sequence). V dropped 7 bases and J dropped 5; count of bases not matched to a gene: 19. The CDR3, as DNA: TGTGCCAGTACCCCGACAGGGGGCTACGAATTAGGGGGGTATGGCTACACCTTC. Its translation is CASTPTGGYELGGYGYTF.

The chain links TRBV5-1 to TRBJ2-5; D might be TRBD2 (6 bases). V lost 1 base and J lost 1, with 11 bases in between. This CDR3 region has 15 residues. Germline V gene sequence: CDR1 SGHRS, CDR2 YFSETQ. The CDR3 DNA follows: TGCGCCAGCAGCTTGTTTAGCGGACCCCAAGAGACCCAGTACTTC. Its protein product is CASSLFSGPQETQYF.

This clone came up once. J is TRBJ2-4 and V is TRBV24-1, with 11 nucleotides matching TRBD1. CDR3 size: 15 residues. The V gene end was trimmed by 3 bases and the J gene end by 6 bases; junction bases not matched to a gene: 3. Germline CDR1 and CDR2: KGHDR and SFDVKD. The CDR3 spells CATSDGGTGGNIQYF. Here the CDR3 DNA reads TGTGCCACCAGTGATGGCGGGACAGGGGGAAACATTCAGTACTTC.

This chain joins TRBV7-2 and TRBJ2-3, with 9 bases fitting TRBD2. This CDR3 region has 15 residues. Germline loops: CDR1 SGHTA, CDR2 FQGNSA. V shed 1 base and J 1 base; nucleotides not matched to a gene: 0. This chain's CDR3 is CASSLERGGTDTQYF. The CDR3 coding sequence is TGTGCCAGCAGCTTAGAGCGGGGGGGCACAGATACGCAGTATTTT. The complete variable domain, with remaining parts taken from reference TRBV7-2 and TRBJ2-3, reads GAGVSQSPSNKVTEKGKDVELRCDPISGHTALYWYRQSLGQGLEFLIYFQGNSAPDKSGLPSDRFSAERTGGSVSTLTIQRTQQEDSAVYLCASSLERGGTDTQYFGPGTRLTVL.

In DNA, the CDR3 is TGTGCCACCGGACTAGCGGACACCGGGGAGCTGTTTTTT. Translated: CATGLADTGELFF. The chain has TRBV10-3 and TRBJ2-2; TRBD2 matches 10 bases. This CDR3 spans 13 amino acids. CDR1 and CDR2 from the germline V gene are ENHRY and SYGVKD. Trimming at V came to 10 bases and at J to 3 bases, leaving 2 bases not matched to a gene.

The chain combines TRBV3-1 (or the pseudogene TRBV3-2) with TRBJ2-3, with TRBD2 identical over 13 bases. After removal of 3 bases from V and 4 bases from J, the junction contained 4 bases not matched to a gene. CDR1 is LGHDT, CDR2 YNNKEL, per germline (reference sequence). This CDR3 has 16 residues. Written as DNA, the CDR3 is TGTGCCAGCAGCCACCCTGGGACTAGCGGGGCAGATACGCAGTATTTT. As protein: CASSHPGTSGADTQYF.

This chain uses TRBV6-5 with TRBJ1-6, with 7 positions matching TRBD1. The junction had 10 bases not matched to a gene; V was cut back by 7 bases and J by 7 bases. The CDR3 is 15 residues long. The germline gives CDR1 MNHEY, CDR2 SVGAGI. The CDR3, as DNA: TGTGCCAGCACCGGACAGGCGATTGCCAATTCACCCCTCCACTTT. Its protein product is CASTGQAIANSPLHF.

V usage is TRBV19 and J usage is TRBJ1-5, with 8 positions matching TRBD1. The CDR3 is made up of 15 amino acids. The J segment lost 7 bases and the V segment lost 5 bases, leaving 10 bases of the junction unmatched. Per the germline V gene, CDR1 is LNHDA and CDR2 is SQIVND (reference sequence). CDR3 loop: CASSPGQDFWQPQHF. For the CDR3, the DNA is TGTGCCAGTAGTCCGGGACAGGACTTTTGGCAGCCCCAGCATTTT.

The chain employs TRBV6-1 and TRBJ2-3; 7 nucleotides agree with TRBD1. J lost 2 bases, V lost 2 bases, and 16 bases had no gene match. From germline, CDR1 is MNHNS and CDR2 SASEGT. This CDR3 has 19 residues. For the CDR3, the DNA is TGTGCCAGCAGTGAAAGGGTTGGGCAGACAGGGATCTACACAGATACGCAGTATTTT. Translating it yields CASSERVGQTGIYTDTQYF.

The V call is TRBV5-4, the J call TRBJ1-2; 7 bases fit TRBD1. Trimming removed 0 bases from V and 8 bases from J; junction bases left unmatched: 10. Germline-derived CDR1 and CDR2 are SGHNT and YYREEE (reference sequence). There are 15 residues in the CDR3. Written as DNA, the CDR3 is TGTGCCAGCAGCTTGGGGGAAGGGGGCTATCAAGGCTACACCTTC. Its translation: CASSLGEGGYQGYTF. Full variable domain (remainder filled in from reference TRBV5-4 and TRBJ1-2): ETGVTQSPTHLIKTRGQQVTLRCSSQSGHNTVSWYQQALGQGPQFIFQYYREEENGRGNFPPRFSGLQFPNYSSELNVNALELDDSALYLCASSLGEGGYQGYTFGSGTRLTVV.

The chain carries TRBV2 and TRBJ2-5; TRBD2 is a possible D gene (5 bases). Trimming pared 8 bases from V and 4 bases from J, leaving 8 bases between. There are 11 residues in the CDR3. The V gene's germline CDR1 is SNHLY and CDR2 FYNNEI. Written as DNA, the CDR3 is TGTGCCAGCGGACGGGGAGAGACCCAGTACTTC. As protein: CASGRGETQYF.

This rearrangement joins TRBV18 to TRBJ2-1; 10 nucleotides line up with TRBD2. The CDR3 extends over 17 amino acids. The V and J ends lost 6 bases and 0 bases, in that order; junction bases with no gene match: 8. Germline loops: CDR1 KGHSH, CDR2 LQKENI. The CDR3 nucleotides read TGTGCCAGCTCGCCCGAACTAGCGGGAAGCTCCTACAATGAGCAGTTCTTC. This codes for CASSPELAGSSYNEQFF. The full variable domain, its missing parts supplied by reference TRBV18 and TRBJ2-1, is NAGVMQNPRHLVRRRGQEARLRCSPMKGHSHVYWYRQLPEEGLKFMVYLQKENIIDESGMPKERFSAEFPKEGPSILRIQQVVRGDSAAYFCASSPELAGSSYNEQFFGPGTRLTVL.

The chain links TRBV5-6 to TRBJ2-7; D possibly corresponds to TRBD1 (6 bases). The CDR3 runs to 12 residues. Germline loops: CDR1 SGHDT, CDR2 YYEEEE. Trimming cost V 2 bases and J 4 bases, with 7 bases left between them. Here the CDR3 reads CASSFQGYEQYV. The CDR3 nucleotides read TGTGCCAGCAGCTTCCAGGGGTACGAGCAGTACGTC.

This chain connects TRBV27 to TRBJ2-3, with D perhaps matching TRBD2 (5 bases). CDR3 length equals 16 residues. Trimming removed 0 bases at V and 12 bases at J, with 22 bases between. The germline V gene encodes CDR1 MNHEY and CDR2 SMNVEV (reference sequence). CDR3 sequence: CASSLSPGIMTKLQYF. The DNA for the CDR3 is TGTGCCAGCAGTTTATCCCCGGGGATTATGACTAAATTACAGTATTTT.

The chain recombines TRBV28 with TRBJ2-7; possible D gene TRBD1, 8 bases. The CDR3 has 17 amino acids. V was pared by 3 bases and J by 5 bases, with 23 bases between. From germline, CDR1 is MDHEN and CDR2 SYDVKM. CDR3 DNA: TGTGCCAGCAGTTTCGGGTTATTCGGACAGGGAGGGCACGAGCAGTACTTC. This sequence encodes CASSFGLFGQGGHEQYF.